This T cell receptor (beta chain) comes out of a study of cytotoxic CD8 clonotypes in ibrutinib-treated CLL. Across the whole study: Response sampling occurred after a median approximately 12 months of treatment (range 6 to 36). Regarding the study as a whole: Private clonotypes, not public ones, expanded at ibrutinib response. At ibrutinib response, clonality increased, and at progression it declined back toward baseline. T-cell clonality at baseline went above that of age-matched healthy donors and rose and fell with circulating CD8+ T-cell counts.

Profiled with immunoSEQ multiplex PCR; TCRdb holds only in-frame clones, not every one. The profile covers approximately 60,000 clones, with roughly 50% appearing a single time and around 25% taken by the ten largest. About this clone itself: Its specificity is not known.

The germline gives CDR1 SGHTA, CDR2 FQGNSA. The V segment lost 8 bases and the J segment 7 bases; nucleotides outside the gene matches: 13. The CDR3 extends over 15 amino acids. This clonotype was sampled from a human donor with chronic lymphocytic leukemia. Sequencing used PBMCs, obtained at disease progression, from a patient treated with ibrutinib. V is TRBV7-2 and J is TRBJ2-5; TRBD1 aligns across 10 bases. The CDR3 region is CASSAGTGARRTQYF. The CDR3 DNA reads as TGTGCCAGCTCCGCGGGGACAGGGGCTAGGCGGACCCAGTACTTC.